A selection of T cell receptor beta chains follows, all from one sample in a study of early T cells in non-severe SARS-CoV-2 infection. Via MiXCR, TCRdb re-called the 5' RACE reads, giving one row per CDR3 protein. The sample holds 40,000 to 50,000 distinct CDR3 sequences, 13% seen once. Input material: whole blood. The receptors were sampled from an adult who was a healthcare worker with PCR-confirmed SARS-CoV-2 infection or an uninfected control (not recorded which). CDR3s include the opening cysteine and the closing phenylalanine or tryptophan. D genes are given only for firm matches. Clone size is stated in some rows and not others, as once, few, many or a class when expanded.

TRBV5-1	many	TRBJ1-1	.	CASSRFYRVMNTEAFF	TGCGCCAGCAGTCGGTTCTACAGGGTGATGAACACTGAAGCTTTCTTT
TRBV3-1	.	TRBJ2-2	TRBD2	CASSQLSGANTGELFF	TGTGCCAGCAGCCAACTGAGCGGGGCGAACACCGGGGAGCTGTTTTTT
TRBV29-1	.	TRBJ2-2	.	CSVRTVNTGELFF	TGCAGCGTCCGGACAGTGAACACCGGGGAGCTGTTTTTT
TRBV4-2	.	TRBJ1-2	.	CASSQDSGENYGYTF	TGTGCCAGCAGCCAAGATTCGGGGGAAAACTATGGCTACACCTTC
TRBV6-1	few	TRBJ2-1	TRBD2	CASGGLAGGDEQFF	TGTGCCAGCGGTGGACTAGCGGGAGGTGATGAGCAGTTCTTC
TRBV25-1	many	TRBJ2-3	.	CASSDEADTQYF	TGTGCCAGCAGTGATGAGGCAGATACGCAGTATTTT
TRBV5-8	few	TRBJ2-4	TRBD1	CASSPYRGSKNIQYF	TGTGCCAGCAGCCCCTACAGGGGGAGCAAAAACATTCAGTACTTC
TRBV7-8	few	TRBJ2-3	.	CASSLARPPLTSDTQYF	TGTGCCAGCAGCTTAGCTCGTCCTCCCCTCACGTCAGATACGCAGTATTTT
TRBV30	.	TRBJ1-2	.	CAWISQHPYGYTF	TGTGCCTGGATTTCCCAGCATCCCTATGGCTACACCTTC
TRBV18	few	TRBJ1-2	.	CASSSLTPNYGYTF	TGTGCCAGCTCATCCCTCACTCCTAACTATGGCTACACCTTC
TRBV2	many	TRBJ2-5	TRBD2	CASRERGNQETQYF	TGTGCCAGCAGGGAGCGGGGGAATCAAGAGACCCAGTACTTC
TRBV12-3/TRBV12-4	.	TRBJ2-3	.	CASSDRTVSTDTQYF	TGTGCCAGCAGCGACCGGACAGTTAGCACAGATACGCAGTATTTT
TRBV20-1	many	TRBJ2-3	TRBD2	CSARDFAGARTDTQYF	TGCAGTGCTAGAGATTTTGCGGGAGCTCGCACAGATACGCAGTATTTT
TRBV11-2	many	TRBJ1-1	.	CASSGTTRERGAFF	TGTGCCAGCAGCGGCACTACCAGGGAACGCGGAGCTTTCTTT
TRBV7-9	many	TRBJ2-1	TRBD2	CASRAGTSGGYNEQFF	TGTGCCAGCAGGGCCGGGACTAGCGGGGGCTACAATGAGCAGTTCTTC
TRBV20-1	many	TRBJ2-7	.	CSANRDGQYF	TGCAGTGCTAACAGGGATGGGCAGTACTTC
TRBV6-6	.	TRBJ2-7	TRBD1	CASLDRGSVSYEQYF	TGTGCCAGCCTGGACAGGGGGTCCGTTTCCTACGAGCAGTACTTC
TRBV9	.	TRBJ1-1	.	CASSVGNRDTEAFF	TGTGCCAGCAGCGTAGGAAACAGAGACACTGAAGCTTTCTTT
TRBV7-6	many	TRBJ2-3	.	CASSPARAGSGDTQYF	TGTGCCAGCAGCCCAGCCCGGGCGGGGTCCGGAGATACGCAGTATTTT
TRBV11-1	many	TRBJ1-1	.	CASSLGTTGTMNTEAFF	TGTGCCAGCAGCTTAGGTACTACAGGGACCATGAACACTGAAGCTTTCTTT
TRBV7-9	many	TRBJ1-2	TRBD1	CASSSPPRGQGAYGYTF	TGTGCCAGCAGCTCGCCCCCCAGGGGACAGGGGGCCTATGGCTACACCTTC
TRBV2	many	TRBJ1-1	TRBD1	CASSDPPDREAFF	TGTGCCAGCAGTGATCCTCCGGACAGGGAAGCTTTCTTT
TRBV7-9	many	TRBJ1-1	.	CASSPGGSMNTEAFF	TGTGCCAGCTCGCCGGGGGGCTCCATGAACACTGAAGCTTTCTTT
TRBV12-3/TRBV12-4	many	TRBJ1-5	.	CASSLSPVPDQPQHF	TGTGCCAGCAGTTTGAGTCCAGTTCCCGATCAGCCCCAGCATTTT
TRBV7-3	many	TRBJ1-2	.	CASSPGGPDYTF	TGTGCCAGCAGCCCCGGCGGGCCAGACTACACCTTC
TRBV11-2	few	TRBJ2-1	TRBD2	CASHLAGGYNEQFF	TGTGCCAGCCACTTGGCGGGGGGATACAATGAGCAGTTCTTC
TRBV19	few	TRBJ1-1	.	CASQLMAKNTEAFF	TGTGCCAGCCAATTAATGGCCAAGAACACTGAAGCTTTCTTT
TRBV29-1	many	TRBJ2-3	.	CSVETDTQYF	TGCAGCGTTGAGACAGATACGCAGTATTTT
TRBV29-1	many	TRBJ1-1	TRBD1	CSVEDRGTEAFF	TGCAGCGTGGAAGACAGGGGCACTGAAGCTTTCTTT
TRBV6-1	many	TRBJ2-5	.	CASSEGWQETQYF	TGTGCCAGCAGTGAAGGGTGGCAAGAGACCCAGTACTTC
TRBV27	.	TRBJ1-1	.	CASSRRGGVAEAFF	TGTGCCAGCAGTCGACGGGGAGGGGTCGCTGAAGCTTTCTTT
TRBV24-1	many	TRBJ2-3	TRBD1	CATSPTGGIQAQYF	TGTGCCACCAGTCCGACAGGGGGGATTCAAGCGCAGTATTTT
TRBV6-2/TRBV6-3	few	TRBJ2-2	TRBD2	CASRSGLLAGDTNTGELFF	TGTGCCAGCCGTTCGGGATTGCTAGCGGGGGACACGAACACCGGGGAGCTGTTTTTT
TRBV20-1	few	TRBJ2-1	.	CSAAPNQAWGQFF	TGCAGTGCTGCCCCCAACCAAGCCTGGGGGCAGTTCTTC
TRBV29-1	many	TRBJ1-5	.	CSVRGPGENQPQHF	TGCAGCGTTCGAGGTCCAGGGGAGAATCAGCCCCAGCATTTT
TRBV7-9	.	TRBJ1-5	.	CASSLTAAVDNNQPQHF	TGTGCCAGCAGCTTAACGGCCGCCGTTGATAACAATCAGCCCCAGCATTTT
TRBV28	.	TRBJ2-4	.	CASSLYGDQYF	TGTGCCAGCAGTTTATATGGGGATCAGTACTTC
TRBV30	.	TRBJ1-2	.	CAWSRGRSNYGYTF	TGTGCCTGGAGCCGGGGCCGGTCTAACTATGGCTACACCTTC
TRBV27	once	TRBJ1-2	.	CASSLGAGGYTF	TGTGCCAGCAGTTTAGGGGCGGGCGGCTACACCTTC
TRBV6-1	many	TRBJ1-2	.	CASSGGRVDYGYTF	TGTGCCAGCAGTGGAGGCAGGGTAGACTATGGCTACACCTTC